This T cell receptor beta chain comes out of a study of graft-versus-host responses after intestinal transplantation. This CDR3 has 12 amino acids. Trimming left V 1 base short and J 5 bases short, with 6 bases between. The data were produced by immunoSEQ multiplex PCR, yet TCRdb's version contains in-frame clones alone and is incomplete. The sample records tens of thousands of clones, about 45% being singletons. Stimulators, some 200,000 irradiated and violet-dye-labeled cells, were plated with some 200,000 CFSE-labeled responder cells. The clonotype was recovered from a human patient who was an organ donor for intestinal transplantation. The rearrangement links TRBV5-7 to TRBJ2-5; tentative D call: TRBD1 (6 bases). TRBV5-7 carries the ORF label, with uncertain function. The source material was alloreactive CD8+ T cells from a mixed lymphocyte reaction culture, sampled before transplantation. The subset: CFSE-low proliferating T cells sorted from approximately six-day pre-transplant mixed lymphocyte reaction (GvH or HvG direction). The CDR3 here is CASSLTGETQYF. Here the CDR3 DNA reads TGTGCCAGCAGCTTGACAGGGGAGACCCAGTACTTC.